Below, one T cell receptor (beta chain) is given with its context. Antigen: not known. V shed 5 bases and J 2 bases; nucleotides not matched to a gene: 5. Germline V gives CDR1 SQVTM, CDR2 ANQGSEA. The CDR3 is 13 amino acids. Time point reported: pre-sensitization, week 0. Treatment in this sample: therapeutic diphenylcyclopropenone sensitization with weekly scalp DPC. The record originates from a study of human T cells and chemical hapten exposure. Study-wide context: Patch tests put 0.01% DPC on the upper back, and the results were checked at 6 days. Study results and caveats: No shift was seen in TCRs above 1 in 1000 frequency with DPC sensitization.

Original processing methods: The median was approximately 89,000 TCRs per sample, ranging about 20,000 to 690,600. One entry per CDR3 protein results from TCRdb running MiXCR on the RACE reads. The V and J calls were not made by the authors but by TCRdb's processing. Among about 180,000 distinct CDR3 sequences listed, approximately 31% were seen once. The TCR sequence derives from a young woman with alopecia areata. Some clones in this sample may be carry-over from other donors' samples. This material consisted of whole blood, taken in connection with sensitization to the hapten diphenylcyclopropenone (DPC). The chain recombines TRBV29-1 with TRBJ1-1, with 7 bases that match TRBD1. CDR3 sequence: CSVTGTANTEAFF. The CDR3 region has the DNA TGCAGCGTTACCGGGACAGCTAACACTGAAGCTTTCTTT. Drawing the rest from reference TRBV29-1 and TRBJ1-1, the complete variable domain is SAVISQKPSRDICQRGTSLTIQCQVDSQVTMMFWYRQQPGQSLTLIATANQGSEATYESGFVIDKFPISRPNLTFSTLTVSNMSPEDSSIYLCSVTGTANTEAFFGQGTRLTVV.